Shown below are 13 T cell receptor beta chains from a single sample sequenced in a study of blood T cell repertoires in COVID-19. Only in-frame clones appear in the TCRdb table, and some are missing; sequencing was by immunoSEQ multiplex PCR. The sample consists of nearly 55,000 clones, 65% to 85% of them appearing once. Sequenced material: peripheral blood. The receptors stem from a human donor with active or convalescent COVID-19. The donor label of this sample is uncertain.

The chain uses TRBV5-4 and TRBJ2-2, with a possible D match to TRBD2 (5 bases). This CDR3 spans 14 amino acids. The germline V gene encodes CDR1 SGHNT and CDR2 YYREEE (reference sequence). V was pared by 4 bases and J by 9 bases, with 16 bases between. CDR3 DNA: TGTGCCAGCAGCCCGAACACAGACGGGAGGGAGCTGTTTTTT. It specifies CASSPNTDGRELFF.

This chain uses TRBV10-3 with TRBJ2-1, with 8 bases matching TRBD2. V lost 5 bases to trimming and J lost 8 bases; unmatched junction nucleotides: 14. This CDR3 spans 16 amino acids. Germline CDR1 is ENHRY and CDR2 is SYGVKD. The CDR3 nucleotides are TGTGCCATCAGTCCCTTCGGGTTAGCGGGATTCTATGAGCAGTTCTTC. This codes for CAISPFGLAGFYEQFF.

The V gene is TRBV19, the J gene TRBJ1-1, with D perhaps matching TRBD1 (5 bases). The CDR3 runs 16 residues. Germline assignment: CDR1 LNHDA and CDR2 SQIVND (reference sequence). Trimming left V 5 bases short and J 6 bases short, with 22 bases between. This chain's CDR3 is CASSEAPWGLRPEAFF. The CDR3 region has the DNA TGTGCCAGTAGTGAGGCCCCGTGGGGACTTAGGCCTGAAGCTTTCTTT.

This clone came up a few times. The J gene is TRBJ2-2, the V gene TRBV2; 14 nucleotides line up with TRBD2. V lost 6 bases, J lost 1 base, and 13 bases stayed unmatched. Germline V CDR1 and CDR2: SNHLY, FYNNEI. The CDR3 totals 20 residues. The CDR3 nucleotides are TGTGCCAGCAGAAACCCGGGACTAGCGGGAGAAATAGAGAACACCGGGGAGCTGTTTTTT. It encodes CASRNPGLAGEIENTGELFF.

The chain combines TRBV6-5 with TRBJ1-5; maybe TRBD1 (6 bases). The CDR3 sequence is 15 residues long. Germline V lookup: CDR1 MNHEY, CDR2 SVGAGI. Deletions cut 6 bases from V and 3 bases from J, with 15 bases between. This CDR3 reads CASRPPGQFNQPQHF. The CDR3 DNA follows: TGTGCCAGCAGACCCCCCGGACAGTTCAATCAGCCCCAGCATTTT.

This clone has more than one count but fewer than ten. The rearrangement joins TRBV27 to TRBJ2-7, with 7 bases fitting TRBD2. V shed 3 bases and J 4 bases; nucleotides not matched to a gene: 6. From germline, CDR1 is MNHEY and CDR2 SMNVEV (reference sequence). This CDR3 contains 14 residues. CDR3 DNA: TGTGCCAGCAGTTTGGCGGGAGTGCAGTACGAGCAGTACTTC. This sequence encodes CASSLAGVQYEQYF.

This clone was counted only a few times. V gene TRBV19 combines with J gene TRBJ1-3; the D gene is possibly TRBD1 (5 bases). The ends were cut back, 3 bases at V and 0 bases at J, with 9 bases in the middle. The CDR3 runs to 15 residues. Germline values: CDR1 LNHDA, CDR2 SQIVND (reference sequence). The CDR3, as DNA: TGTGCCAGTAGTATTAGTGACAGCTCTGGAAACACCATATATTTT. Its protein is CASSISDSSGNTIYF.

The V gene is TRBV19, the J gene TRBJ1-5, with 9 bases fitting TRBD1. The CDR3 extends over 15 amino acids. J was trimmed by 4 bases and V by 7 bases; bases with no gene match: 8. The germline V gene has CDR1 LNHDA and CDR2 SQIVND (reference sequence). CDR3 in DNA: TGTGCCAGTATCTCGGGACAGGGATTAAATCAGCCCCAGCATTTT. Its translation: CASISGQGLNQPQHF.

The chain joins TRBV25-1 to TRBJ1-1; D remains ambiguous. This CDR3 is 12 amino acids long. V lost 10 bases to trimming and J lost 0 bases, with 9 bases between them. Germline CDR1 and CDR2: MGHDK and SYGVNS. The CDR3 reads CATKQLNTEAFF. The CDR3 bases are TGTGCCACAAAACAGCTGAACACTGAAGCTTTCTTT.

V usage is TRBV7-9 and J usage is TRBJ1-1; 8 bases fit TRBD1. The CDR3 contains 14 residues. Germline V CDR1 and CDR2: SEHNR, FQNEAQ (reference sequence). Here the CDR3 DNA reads TGTGCAAGCGGTTCGGGACAGGCGAACACTGAAGCTTTCTTT. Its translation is CASGSGQANTEAFF.

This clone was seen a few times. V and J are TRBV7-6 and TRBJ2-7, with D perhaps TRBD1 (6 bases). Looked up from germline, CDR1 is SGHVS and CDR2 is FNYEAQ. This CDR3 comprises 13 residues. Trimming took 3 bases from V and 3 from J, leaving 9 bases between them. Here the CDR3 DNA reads TGTGCCAGCAGCTTTACAGGGTACTACGAGCAGTACTTC. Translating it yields CASSFTGYYEQYF.

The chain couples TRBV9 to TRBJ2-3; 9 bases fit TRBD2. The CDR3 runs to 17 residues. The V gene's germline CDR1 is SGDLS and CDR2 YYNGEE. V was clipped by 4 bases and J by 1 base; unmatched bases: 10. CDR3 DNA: TGTGCCAGCAGCTCCGATATGTCTAGCGGGGGCACAGATACGCAGTATTTT. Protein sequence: CASSSDMSSGGTDTQYF.

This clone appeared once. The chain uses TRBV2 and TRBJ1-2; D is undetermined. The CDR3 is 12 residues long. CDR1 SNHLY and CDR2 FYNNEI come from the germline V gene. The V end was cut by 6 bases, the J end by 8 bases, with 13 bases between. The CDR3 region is CASSVDLGGYTF. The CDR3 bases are TGTGCCAGCAGCGTAGACCTCGGGGGCTACACCTTC.